This T cell receptor (beta chain) derives from a study of patients and donors after allogeneic stem cell transplantation (dated by TCRdb to 2018 to 2020). As for this clonotype: The antigen it binds to is not known. Nothing much larger sits one base from this clone, and base qualities are not available.

Library creation used RT-PCR. Sequencing instrument: NextSeq 550. TCRdb reanalyzed the raw reads on its own, using fastp at Q25 for trimming and MiXCR for clone calling, and kept in-frame beta chains. Each CDR3 protein gets just one entry, which takes the most common genes and DNA from the rows behind it. This sample gives hundreds of thousands of distinct CDR3 sequences in total; 15% to 20% of them show up just once. The ten largest clones represent 7.2% of the sample. The germline V gene encodes CDR1 DFQATT and CDR2 SNEGSKA (reference sequence). The junction carries 15 bases between V and J, which are trimmed by 8 bases and 1 base respectively. From the cysteine through the phenylalanine, the CDR3 covers 13 amino acids. The CDR3 DNA has 39 bases and is translated from base 1.

Sequencing was carried out using blood, either unsorted or a sorted T cell fraction (not recorded which). This TCR came from a human donor who was either an allogeneic HSCT recipient or a stem cell or donor lymphocyte infusion donor (not recorded which). It is not recorded whose cells these are; they may come from a transplant donor. Here the chain combines TRBV20-1 and TRBJ2-7, with no confident D gene call. Here the CDR3 is given as CSPGRTASYEQYF. The nucleotides are TGCAGTCCCGGAAGGACGGCGTCCTACGAGCAGTACTTC.